The 10 T cell receptor beta chains below were found in one sample sequenced in a study of spatial heterogeneity in lung cancer. Indicated time point: sample taken at primary tumor resection. Unsorted tumor, nontumor lung tissue or cryopreserved PBMC supplied the whole RNA. Via MiXCR, TCRdb re-called the 5' RACE reads, giving one row per CDR3 protein. The repertoire has roughly 80,000 distinct CDR3 sequences, roughly 12% of them found once; the top ten carry about 4.6%. Sequenced here: PBMCs, sampled at surgery. Every receptor here comes from a male donor with early-stage non-small cell lung cancer.

A few counts support this clonotype. This chain links TRBV11-2 with TRBJ1-4; D call uncertain. V was trimmed by 3 bases and J by 7 bases, leaving 12 bases between them. CDR1 is SGHAT, CDR2 FQNNGV, per germline. This CDR3 comprises 14 residues. The CDR3 here is CASSLERHSEKLFF. Written as DNA, the CDR3 is TGTGCCAGCAGCTTGGAAAGGCACTCTGAAAAACTGTTTTTT.

The V and J genes are TRBV3-1 and TRBJ2-2; D is unresolved. There are 14 residues in the CDR3. Trimming shortened V by 3 bases and J by 0 bases, and 5 bases separated the two germline ends. The germline gives CDR1 LGHDT, CDR2 YNNKEL (reference sequence). CDR3 amino acids: CASSQAANTGELFF. CDR3 in DNA: TGTGCCAGCAGCCAGGCGGCGAACACCGGGGAGCTGTTTTTT.

This clonotype was counted ten times or more. V is TRBV28 and J is TRBJ2-3; D not resolved. CDR1 is MDHEN and CDR2 is SYDVKM in the germline V gene. The CDR3 length is 14 residues. Trimming removed 3 bases at V and 1 base at J, with 8 bases between. CDR3 amino acids: CASSFLLGTDTQYF. DNA of the CDR3: TGTGCCAGCAGTTTCTTGTTAGGCACAGATACGCAGTATTTT.

CDR3 bases: TGTGCCAGCAGTGCGGTCGGTATCCAGGGGGAGACCCAGTACTTC. It yields the protein CASSAVGIQGETQYF. V gene TRBV2 combines with J gene TRBJ2-5; a possible D gene is TRBD1 (6 bases). V was cut by 4 bases and J by 5 bases, with 17 bases left in between. This CDR3 spans 15 amino acids. Germline values: CDR1 SNHLY, CDR2 FYNNEI.

The V call is TRBV29-1, the J call TRBJ1-1; 9 bases line up with TRBD1. Trimming took 7 bases from V and 3 from J; bases not matched to a gene: 3. Germline V gene data show CDR1 as SQVTM and CDR2 as ANQGSEA. This CDR3 has 12 residues. For the CDR3, the DNA is TGCAGCGCGGACAGGGGATACACTGAAGCTTTCTTT. It specifies CSADRGYTEAFF.

In its sample, this clonotype was seen many times. This sequence joins TRBV11-2 and TRBJ1-1; D possibly corresponds to TRBD1 (5 bases). The CDR3 is made up of 16 amino acids. V dropped 3 bases and J dropped 0 bases, with 14 bases sitting between them. The germline V gene encodes CDR1 SGHAT and CDR2 FQNNGV. The CDR3 DNA is TGTGCCAGCAGCTTGTGGGACGGACCTCTGAACACTGAAGCTTTCTTT. Translating it yields CASSLWDGPLNTEAFF.

The chain couples TRBV6-1 to TRBJ2-1; 14 nucleotides line up with TRBD2. Unmatched junction bases numbered 8, after V lost 7 bases and J lost 9 bases. CDR3 length equals 15 residues. CDR1 is MNHNS, CDR2 SASEGT, per germline. As DNA, the CDR3 is TGTGCCAGCACCGGGACTAGCGGGGGATTGGGTGAGCAGTTCTTC. Its translation is CASTGTSGGLGEQFF.

The chain links TRBV28 to TRBJ2-7, with TRBD2 matching over 10 bases. The CDR3 covers 18 residues. The germline V gene encodes CDR1 MDHEN and CDR2 SYDVKM. V gave up 8 bases and J gave up 5 bases; unmatched junction bases: 21. CDR3 sequence (DNA): TGTGCCAGCTTCCCCACTCTTCCATCTAGCGGGAGTCGAAACGAGCAGTACTTC. Translated, it gives CASFPTLPSSGSRNEQYF. Full variable domain (rest looked up from reference TRBV28 and TRBJ2-7): DVKVTQSSRYLVKRTGEKVFLECVQDMDHENMFWYRQDPGLGLRLIYFSYDVKMKEKGDIPEGYSVSREKKERFSLILESASTNQTSMYLCASFPTLPSSGSRNEQYFGPGTRLTVT.

The J gene is TRBJ2-1, the V gene TRBV10-3, with D unclear. This CDR3 region has 13 residues. The germline V and J ends were trimmed by 3 bases and 7 bases, with 10 bases remaining between them. Germline CDR1 ENHRY, CDR2 SYGVKD. This chain's CDR3 is CAISEVGRNEQFF. The DNA for the CDR3 is TGTGCCATCAGTGAAGTTGGACGTAATGAGCAGTTCTTC.

This clonotype was recorded a few times. The chain combines TRBV7-2 with TRBJ2-7; D ambiguous. CDR1 and CDR2 from the germline V gene are SGHTA and FQGNSA. The ends were cut back, 1 base at V and 0 bases at J, with 10 bases in the middle. This CDR3 region has 15 residues. The CDR3 nucleotides are TGTGCCAGCAGCTTAGAGGGTCTCAGCTCCTACGAGCAGTACTTC. This sequence encodes CASSLEGLSSYEQYF.